This T cell receptor (beta chain) appears in the sequencing data of a study of cytomegalovirus exposure and HLA in healthy donors. Study context: A preliminary data release comprised around 90 million unique TCRs obtained from HLA-typed donors.

The PCR was carried out with 60 Vbeta primers and 13 Jbeta primers. Original analysis: In a later analysis, around 10 million of 75 million to 90 million unique beta chains occurred in at least two donors. Sequenced by immunoSEQ multiplex PCR; TCRdb stores in-frame clones only, minus some. That table is the source of V, J and clone size, and D and trimming were worked out from the DNA. The sample lists 120,000 to 150,000 clones; roughly 73% were seen once. Study-wide results and caveats: Productive rates of about 90% or about 30% were seen for most TCR beta V segments in an earlier analysis. Later on, an analysis found that several of the most significant clusters appeared to be linked to common viral pathogens, which included parvovirus B19.

Turning to this clone: Its antigen is unidentified.

Germline CDR1 is SGHDT and CDR2 is YYEEEE. V lost 7 bases and J lost 0, with 6 bases in between. The CDR3 sequence is 12 residues long. Sequencing used PBMCs. The sequence was collected from a man between 35 and 55 years old in good health and CMV-seronegative. The chain recombines TRBV5-6 with TRBJ2-3, with D perhaps TRBD2 (5 bases). CDR3 sequence: CASRGSTDTQYF. In DNA form, the CDR3 reads TGTGCCAGCCGCGGGAGCACAGATACGCAGTATTTT.